The rows below give T cell receptor beta chains drawn from one sample of a study of T cell responses to AZD1222 COVID-19 vaccine. Sequencing was performed with immunoSEQ multiplex PCR; in TCRdb, only in-frame clones are kept and a portion is missing. Of roughly 140,000 clones listed, roughly nine tenths are singletons. The specimen was peripheral blood, collected 28 days after the second AZD1222 dose. The receptors derive from an adult who received the AZD1222 COVID-19 vaccine. Both conserved end residues are part of each CDR3. A D gene is named only where the DNA matches it firmly. Rows give clone size only sometimes, using once, few, many, or a class for an expanded clone.

d_call	v_call	j_call	clone_size	cdr3_aa	cdr3_nt
.	TRBV13	TRBJ2-2	.	CASSLAGNTGELFF	TGTGCCAGCAGCTTAGCAGGGAACACCGGGGAGCTGTTTTTT
.	TRBV5-1	TRBJ2-2	.	CASSVLTTTGELFF	TGCGCCAGCTCAGTACTGACGACCACCGGGGAGCTGTTTTTT
.	TRBV6-2/TRBV6-3	TRBJ1-1	.	CASSRLGRGNTEAFF	TGTGCCAGCAGTAGGCTAGGACGGGGGAACACTGAAGCTTTCTTT
TRBD2	TRBV13	TRBJ2-1	.	CASSLRGRANNEQFF	TGTGCCAGCAGCTTACGGGGGAGGGCCAACAATGAGCAGTTCTTC
.	TRBV4-3	TRBJ2-5	once	CASSQGRETQYF	TGCGCCAGCAGCCAAGGCAGGGAGACCCAGTACTTC
.	TRBV7-9	TRBJ1-1	.	CASSSGVMNTEAFF	TGTGCCAGCAGCTCCGGAGTCATGAACACTGAAGCTTTCTTT
.	TRBV19	TRBJ1-5	.	CASSVRQDGNQPQHF	TGTGCCAGTAGTGTCAGACAGGACGGGAATCAGCCCCAGCATTTT
.	TRBV2	TRBJ2-1	.	CASRRVSGSYNEQFF	TGTGCCAGCAGACGAGTGTCGGGGTCCTACAATGAGCAGTTCTTC
TRBD1	TRBV19	TRBJ1-2	.	CASSIGGTDHYGYTF	TGTGCCAGTAGTATAGGGGGGACAGATCACTATGGCTACACCTTC
TRBD1	TRBV28	TRBJ1-1	.	CASSHGQATGTEAFF	TGTGCCAGCAGTCACGGACAGGCCACGGGCACTGAAGCTTTCTTT
TRBD1	TRBV18	TRBJ2-3	once	CASSRDRASTDTQYF	TGTGCCAGCTCACGGGACAGGGCTAGCACAGATACGCAGTATTTT
TRBD1	TRBV6-5	TRBJ1-5	.	CASSPDRGSNQPQHF	TGTGCCAGCAGCCCCGACAGGGGAAGCAATCAGCCCCAGCATTTT
TRBD2	TRBV4-2	TRBJ2-1	.	CASSQDLAENNEQFF	TGTGCCAGCAGCCAAGACCTAGCGGAAAACAATGAGCAGTTCTTC
TRBD2	TRBV6-5	TRBJ2-2	.	CASSLSGDTGELFF	TGTGCCAGCAGCCTAAGCGGGGACACCGGGGAGCTGTTTTTT
.	TRBV4-3	TRBJ1-1	.	CASSPNRSPWPEAFF	TGCGCCAGCAGCCCGAACCGGTCCCCCTGGCCTGAAGCTTTCTTT
.	TRBV11-1	TRBJ2-1	.	CASSPVRREQFF	TGTGCCAGCAGCCCCGTCAGGCGGGAGCAGTTCTTC